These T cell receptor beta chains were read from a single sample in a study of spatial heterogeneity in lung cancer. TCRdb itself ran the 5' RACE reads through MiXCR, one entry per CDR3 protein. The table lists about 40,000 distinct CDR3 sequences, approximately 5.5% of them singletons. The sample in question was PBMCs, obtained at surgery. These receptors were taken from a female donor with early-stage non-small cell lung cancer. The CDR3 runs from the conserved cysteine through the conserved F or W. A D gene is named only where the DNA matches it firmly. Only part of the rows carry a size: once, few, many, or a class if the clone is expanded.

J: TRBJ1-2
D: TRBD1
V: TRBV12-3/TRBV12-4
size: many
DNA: TGTGCCAGCAGCGCGCTGCGGGGACAGGGACCCCCCAGTTATGGCTACACCTTC
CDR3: CASSALRGQGPPSYGYTF

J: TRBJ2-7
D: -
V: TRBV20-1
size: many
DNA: TGCAGTGCTAGAGACCACACTACCTACGAGCAGTACTTC
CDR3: CSARDHTTYEQYF

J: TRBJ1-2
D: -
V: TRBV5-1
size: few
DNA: TGCGCCAGCAGCGCCGGGGACTATGGCTACACCTTC
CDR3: CASSAGDYGYTF

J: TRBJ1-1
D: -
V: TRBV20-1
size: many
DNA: TGCAGTGCTAGAGATGGGGCAGTCGGTGAAGCTTTCTTT
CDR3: CSARDGAVGEAFF

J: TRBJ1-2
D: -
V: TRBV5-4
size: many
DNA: TGTGCCAGCAGCGCGCGGCGGGGGTTGAACTATGGCTACACCTTC
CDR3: CASSARRGLNYGYTF

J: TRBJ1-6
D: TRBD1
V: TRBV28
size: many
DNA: TGTGCCAGCAGTTTACCGTTTACAGGGGTTAATTCACCCCTCCACTTT
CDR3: CASSLPFTGVNSPLHF

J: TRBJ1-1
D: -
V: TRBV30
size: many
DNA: TGTGCCTGGAGTGGAGGCGGCACTGAAGCTTTCTTT
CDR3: CAWSGGGTEAFF

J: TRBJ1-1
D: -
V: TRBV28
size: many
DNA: TGTGCCACTTCAGGGACGGTGAACACTGAAGCTTTCTTT
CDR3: CATSGTVNTEAFF

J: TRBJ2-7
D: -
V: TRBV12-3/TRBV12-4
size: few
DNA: TGTGCCAGCAGTTTAGGGGCGTTTGGGACGTACTGGAACTTC
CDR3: CASSLGAFGTYWNF

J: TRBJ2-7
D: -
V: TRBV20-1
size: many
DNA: TGCAGTGCGGGGGGGCCACTTCCACAGCAGTACTTC
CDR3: CSAGGPLPQQYF

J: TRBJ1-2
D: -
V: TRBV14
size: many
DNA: TGTGCCAGCAGCGCTATGGGAACCTATGGCTACACCTTC
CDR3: CASSAMGTYGYTF

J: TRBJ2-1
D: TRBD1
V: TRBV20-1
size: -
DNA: TGCAGTGCTAGTCCCGGGACAGGGGTCACTAATGAGCAGTTCTTC
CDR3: CSASPGTGVTNEQFF

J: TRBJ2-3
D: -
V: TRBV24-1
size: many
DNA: TGTGCCACCAGTGCCGTAGGGGACATCACAGATACGCAGTATTTT
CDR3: CATSAVGDITDTQYF

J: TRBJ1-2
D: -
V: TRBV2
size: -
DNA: TGTGCCAGCGCCAGGAACCCCCTTGGGGATGGCTACACCTTC
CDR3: CASARNPLGDGYTF

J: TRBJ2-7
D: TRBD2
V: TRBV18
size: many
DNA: TGTGCCAGCTCACCAACGGGGACTAGCGTCCTCTACGAGCAGTACTTC
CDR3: CASSPTGTSVLYEQYF

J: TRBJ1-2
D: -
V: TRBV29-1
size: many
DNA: TGCAGCGTTGCCGACAGCAACTATGGCTACACCTTC
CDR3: CSVADSNYGYTF

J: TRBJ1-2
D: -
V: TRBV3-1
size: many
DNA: TGTGCCAGCAGCCATAACGTCCTAGCTCCCTATGGCTACACCTTC
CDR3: CASSHNVLAPYGYTF

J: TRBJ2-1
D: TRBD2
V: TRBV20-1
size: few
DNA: TGCAGTGCTAGAGCCCACTTCTCGGGGGGGCAAACCCATGAGCAGTTCTTC
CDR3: CSARAHFSGGQTHEQFF

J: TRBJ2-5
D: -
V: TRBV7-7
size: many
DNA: TGTGCCAGCAGCCCAGCAACCGGAAGACAAGAGACCCAGTACTTC
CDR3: CASSPATGRQETQYF

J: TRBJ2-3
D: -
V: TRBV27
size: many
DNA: TGTGCCAGCAGTTCTCTAGTGGTAAATACGCAGTATTTT
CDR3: CASSSLVVNTQYF

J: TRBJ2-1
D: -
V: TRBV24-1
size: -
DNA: TGTGCCACCAGTGATTTGATTGAGCAGTTCTTC
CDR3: CATSDLIEQFF

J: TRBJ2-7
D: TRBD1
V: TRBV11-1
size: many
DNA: TGTGCCAGCAGCTTTCGGCGTGGACAGGGAGTCTACGAGCAGTACTTC
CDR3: CASSFRRGQGVYEQYF

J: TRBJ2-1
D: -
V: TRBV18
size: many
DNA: TGTGCCAGCTCCAACCGGGACCAGGGCTCCAATGAGCAGTTCTTC
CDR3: CASSNRDQGSNEQFF

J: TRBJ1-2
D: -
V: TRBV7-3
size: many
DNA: TGTGCCAGCAGTGGGACCCGGGGGTATGGCTACACCTTC
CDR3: CASSGTRGYGYTF

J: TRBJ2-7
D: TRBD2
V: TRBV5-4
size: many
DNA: TGTGCCAGCAGCTTGACTAGCGCTAACTACGAGCAGTACTTC
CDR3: CASSLTSANYEQYF

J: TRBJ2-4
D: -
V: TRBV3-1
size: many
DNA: TGTGCCAGCAGCCAAGCAGGGAAAGAAAACATTCAGTACTTC
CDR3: CASSQAGKENIQYF

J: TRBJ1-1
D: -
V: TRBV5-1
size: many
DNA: TGCGCCAGCAGCGCCCAATTATCCCGGTTAGGCACTGAAGCTTTCTTT
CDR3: CASSAQLSRLGTEAFF

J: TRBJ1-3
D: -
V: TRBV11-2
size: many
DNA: TGTGCCAGCAGCTCCAGCCGGTCTGGAAACACCATATATTTT
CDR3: CASSSSRSGNTIYF

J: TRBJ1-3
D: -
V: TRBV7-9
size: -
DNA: TGTGCCAGCAGCTTAGCTTCAGCAGGAGGAAACACCATATATTTT
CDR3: CASSLASAGGNTIYF

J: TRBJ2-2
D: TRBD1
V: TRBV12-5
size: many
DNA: TGTGCTAGTGGTTCCGGGACAGGGCGGACCGGGGAGCTGTTTTTT
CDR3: CASGSGTGRTGELFF

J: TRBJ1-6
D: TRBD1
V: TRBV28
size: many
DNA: TGTGCCAGCAGTTCACTTAGGGGAGGGGGCAATTCACCCCTCCACTTT
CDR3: CASSSLRGGGNSPLHF

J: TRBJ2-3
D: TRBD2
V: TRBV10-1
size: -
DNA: TGCGCCAGCAGTGACCCCTTATCTAGCGGGGTTAGCACAGATACGCAGTATTTT
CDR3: CASSDPLSSGVSTDTQYF

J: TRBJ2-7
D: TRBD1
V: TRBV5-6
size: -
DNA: TGTGCCAGCAGCTTGATCGGCGGGACAGGCCCTCTCCGCTCCTACGAGCAGTACTTC
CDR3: CASSLIGGTGPLRSYEQYF

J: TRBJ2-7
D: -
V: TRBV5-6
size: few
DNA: TGTGCCAGCAGCCGCCGGGACATAAGCTCCTACGAGCAGTACTTC
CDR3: CASSRRDISSYEQYF

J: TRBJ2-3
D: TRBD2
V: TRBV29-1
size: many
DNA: TGCAGCGTTGAAGGGACTAGCGGGGCCCCTAGCACAGATACGCAGTATTTT
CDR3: CSVEGTSGAPSTDTQYF

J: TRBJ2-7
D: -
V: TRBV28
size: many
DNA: TGTGCCAGCAGTAAGACAGTTTACGAGCAGTACTTC
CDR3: CASSKTVYEQYF

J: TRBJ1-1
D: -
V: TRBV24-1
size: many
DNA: TGTGCCACCAGGGTTTCAGGGGCGAACACTGAAGCTTTCTTT
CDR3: CATRVSGANTEAFF

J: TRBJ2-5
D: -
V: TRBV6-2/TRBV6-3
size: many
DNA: TGTGCCAGCAGTTGGCAGGCGAACCAAGAGACCCAGTACTTC
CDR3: CASSWQANQETQYF

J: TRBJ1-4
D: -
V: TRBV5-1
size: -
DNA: TGCGCCAGCACCCCAAACAGGGTCCTTGGGGAAAAACTGTTTTTT
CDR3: CASTPNRVLGEKLFF

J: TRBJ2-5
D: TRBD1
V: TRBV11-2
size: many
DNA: TGTGCCAGCACCCTTACCGGACAGGAGGTCACCCAGTACTTC
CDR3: CASTLTGQEVTQYF

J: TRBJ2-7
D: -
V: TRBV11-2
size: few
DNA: TGTGCCAGCAGCTTAGATCCCTCCTACGAGCAGTACTTC
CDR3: CASSLDPSYEQYF

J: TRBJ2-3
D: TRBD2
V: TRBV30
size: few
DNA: TGTGCCTGGGTTCCGGCTAGCGGGGGGCATACGCAGTATTTT
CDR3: CAWVPASGGHTQYF